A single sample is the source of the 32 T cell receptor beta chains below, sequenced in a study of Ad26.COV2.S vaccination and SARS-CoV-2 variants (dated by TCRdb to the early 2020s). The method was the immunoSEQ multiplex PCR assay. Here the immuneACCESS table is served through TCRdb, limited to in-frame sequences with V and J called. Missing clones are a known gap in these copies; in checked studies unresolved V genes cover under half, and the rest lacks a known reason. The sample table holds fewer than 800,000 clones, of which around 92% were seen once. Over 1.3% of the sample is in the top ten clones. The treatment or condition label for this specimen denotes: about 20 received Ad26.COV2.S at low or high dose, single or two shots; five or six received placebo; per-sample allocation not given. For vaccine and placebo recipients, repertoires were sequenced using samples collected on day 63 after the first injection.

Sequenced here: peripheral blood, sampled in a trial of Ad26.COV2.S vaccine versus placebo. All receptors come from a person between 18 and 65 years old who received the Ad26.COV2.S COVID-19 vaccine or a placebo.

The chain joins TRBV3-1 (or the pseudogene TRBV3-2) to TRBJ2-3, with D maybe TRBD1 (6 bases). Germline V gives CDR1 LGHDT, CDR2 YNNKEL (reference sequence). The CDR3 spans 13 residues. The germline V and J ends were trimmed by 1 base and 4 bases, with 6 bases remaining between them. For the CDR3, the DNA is TGTGCCAGCAGCCAAGCAGGGGCAGATACGCAGTATTTT. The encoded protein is CASSQAGADTQYF.

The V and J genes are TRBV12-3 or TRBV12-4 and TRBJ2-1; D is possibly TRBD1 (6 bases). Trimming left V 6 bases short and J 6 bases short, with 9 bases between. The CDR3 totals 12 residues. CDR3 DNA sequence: TGTGCCAGCAGCCGGGACACCAATGAGCAGTTCTTC. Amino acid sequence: CASSRDTNEQFF.

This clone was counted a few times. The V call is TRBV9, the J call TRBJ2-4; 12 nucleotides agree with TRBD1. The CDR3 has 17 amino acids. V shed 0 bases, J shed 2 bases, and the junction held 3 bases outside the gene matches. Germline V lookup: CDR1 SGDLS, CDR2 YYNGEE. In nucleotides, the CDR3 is TGTGCCAGCAGCGTAGAGGGGACAGGGGGCACCAAAAACATTCAGTACTTC. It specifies CASSVEGTGGTKNIQYF.

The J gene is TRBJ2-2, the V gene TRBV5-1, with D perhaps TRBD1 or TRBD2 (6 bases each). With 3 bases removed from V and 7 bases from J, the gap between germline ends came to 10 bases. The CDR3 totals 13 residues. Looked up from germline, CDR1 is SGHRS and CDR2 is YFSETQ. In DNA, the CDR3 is TGCGCCAGCAGCTGGGGGGCTGGCGGGGAGCTGTTTTTT. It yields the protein CASSWGAGGELFF.

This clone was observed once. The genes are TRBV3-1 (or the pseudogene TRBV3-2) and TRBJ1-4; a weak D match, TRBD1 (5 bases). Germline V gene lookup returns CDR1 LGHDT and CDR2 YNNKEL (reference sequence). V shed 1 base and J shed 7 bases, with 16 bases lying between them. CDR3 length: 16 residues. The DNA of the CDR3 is TGTGCCAGCAGCCAAGGGGGCTGGGGGGAGCGTGAAAAACTGTTTTTT. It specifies CASSQGGWGEREKLFF.

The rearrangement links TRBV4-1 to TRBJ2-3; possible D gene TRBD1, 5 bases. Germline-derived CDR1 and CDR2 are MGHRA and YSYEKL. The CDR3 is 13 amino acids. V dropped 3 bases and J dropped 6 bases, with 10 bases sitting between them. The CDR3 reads CASSHNQGDTQYF. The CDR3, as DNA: TGCGCCAGCAGCCACAATCAGGGCGATACGCAGTATTTT.

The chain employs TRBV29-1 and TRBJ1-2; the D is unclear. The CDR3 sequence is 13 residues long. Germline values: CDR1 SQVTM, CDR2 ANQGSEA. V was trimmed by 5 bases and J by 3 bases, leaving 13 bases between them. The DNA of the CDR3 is TGCAGCGTTCAGATCGCTATTGACTATGGCTACACCTTC. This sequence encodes CSVQIAIDYGYTF.

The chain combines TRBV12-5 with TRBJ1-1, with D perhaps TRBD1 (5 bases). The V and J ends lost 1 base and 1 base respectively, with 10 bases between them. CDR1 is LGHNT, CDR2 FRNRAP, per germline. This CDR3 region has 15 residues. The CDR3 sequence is CASGLGGFANTEAFF. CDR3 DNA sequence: TGTGCTAGTGGTTTGGGGGGGTTCGCGAACACTGAAGCTTTCTTT.

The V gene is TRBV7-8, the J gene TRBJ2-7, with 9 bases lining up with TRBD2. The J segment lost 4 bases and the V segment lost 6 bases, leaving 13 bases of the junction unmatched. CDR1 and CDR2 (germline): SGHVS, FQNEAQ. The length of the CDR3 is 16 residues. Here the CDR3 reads CASSLSGGRDIYEQYF. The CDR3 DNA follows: TGTGCCAGCAGTTTAAGCGGGGGGCGGGATATTTACGAGCAGTACTTC.

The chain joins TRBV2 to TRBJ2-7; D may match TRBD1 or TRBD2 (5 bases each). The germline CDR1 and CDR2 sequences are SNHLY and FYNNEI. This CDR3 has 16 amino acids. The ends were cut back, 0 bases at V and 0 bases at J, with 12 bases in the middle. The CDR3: CASSEASGASSYEQYF. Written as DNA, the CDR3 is TGTGCCAGCAGTGAAGCATCCGGGGCCTCCTCCTACGAGCAGTACTTC.

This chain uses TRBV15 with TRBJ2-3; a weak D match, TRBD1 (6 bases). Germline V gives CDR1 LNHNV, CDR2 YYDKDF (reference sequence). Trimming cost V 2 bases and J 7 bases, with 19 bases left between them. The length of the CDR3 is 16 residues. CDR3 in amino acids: CATSRPSGARGYTQYF. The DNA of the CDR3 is TGTGCCACCAGCAGACCTTCAGGGGCAAGAGGGTATACGCAGTATTTT.

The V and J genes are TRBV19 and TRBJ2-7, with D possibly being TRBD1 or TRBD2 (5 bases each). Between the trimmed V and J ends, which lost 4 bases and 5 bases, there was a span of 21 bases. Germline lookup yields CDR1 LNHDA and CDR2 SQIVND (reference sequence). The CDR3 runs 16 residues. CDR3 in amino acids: CASSRATGAKGNEQYF. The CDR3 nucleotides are TGTGCCAGTAGTAGGGCGACCGGGGCGAAGGGGAACGAGCAGTACTTC.

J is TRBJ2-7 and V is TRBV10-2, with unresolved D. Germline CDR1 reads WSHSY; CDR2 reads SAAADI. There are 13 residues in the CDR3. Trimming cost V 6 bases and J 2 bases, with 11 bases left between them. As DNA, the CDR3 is TGCGCCAGCAGGCCATTCAACACCTACGAGCAGTACTTC. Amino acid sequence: CASRPFNTYEQYF.

In DNA, the CDR3 is TGTGCCTGGAGTCGGAGAGGGGGGCAAGAGACCCAGTACTTC. Translating gives CAWSRRGGQETQYF. The chain employs TRBV30 and TRBJ2-5; D might be TRBD1 or TRBD2, each matching 6 bases. CDR3 length: 14 residues. V lost 2 bases to trimming and J lost 2 bases, with 12 bases between them. Germline CDR1 reads GTSNPN; CDR2 reads SVGIG (reference sequence). Supplemented by reference TRBV30 and TRBJ2-5, the full variable domain reads SQTIHQWPATLVQPVGSPLSLECTVEGTSNPNLYWYRQAAGRGLQLLFYSVGIGQISSEVPQNLSASRPQDRQFILSSKKLLLSDSGFYLCAWSRRGGQETQYFGPGTRLLVL.

CDR3 in DNA: TGTGCCAGCAGTCTACAGGGTCGGGACGAGCAGTACTTC. Translating gives CASSLQGRDEQYF. The rearrangement uses TRBV6-2 or TRBV6-3 and TRBJ2-7; tentative D call: TRBD1 (6 bases). Trimming pared 5 bases from V and 5 bases from J, leaving 13 bases between. The CDR3 sequence is 13 residues long. The germline CDR1 and CDR2 sequences are MNHEY and SVGEGT.

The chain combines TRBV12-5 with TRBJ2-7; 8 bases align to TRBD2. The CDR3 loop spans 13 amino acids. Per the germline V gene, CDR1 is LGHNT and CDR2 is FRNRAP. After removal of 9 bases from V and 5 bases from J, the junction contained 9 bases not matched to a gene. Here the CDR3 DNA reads TGTGCTAGGTCCGCGGGGGGCAAGGACGAGCAGTACTTC. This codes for CARSAGGKDEQYF.

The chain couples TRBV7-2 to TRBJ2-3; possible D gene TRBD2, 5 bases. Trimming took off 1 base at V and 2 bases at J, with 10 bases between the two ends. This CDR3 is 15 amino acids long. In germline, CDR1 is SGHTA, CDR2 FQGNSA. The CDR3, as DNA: TGTGCCAGCAGCTTAGTTGCGGGCTACACAGATACGCAGTATTTT. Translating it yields CASSLVAGYTDTQYF. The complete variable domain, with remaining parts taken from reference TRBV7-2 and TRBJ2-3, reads GAGVSQSPSNKVTEKGKDVELRCDPISGHTALYWYRQSLGQGLEFLIYFQGNSAPDKSGLPSDRFSAERTGGSVSTLTIQRTQQEDSAVYLCASSLVAGYTDTQYFGPGTRLTVL.

The CDR3 here is CASSARQGNFYEQYF. CDR3 sequence (DNA): TGTGCCAGTAGTGCCCGACAGGGAAATTTCTACGAGCAGTACTTC. The rearrangement joins TRBV19 to TRBJ2-7, with 7 bases fitting TRBD1. There are 15 residues in the CDR3. The J segment lost 3 bases and the V segment lost 5 bases, leaving 10 bases of the junction unmatched. Germline V gene lookup returns CDR1 LNHDA and CDR2 SQIVND (reference sequence).

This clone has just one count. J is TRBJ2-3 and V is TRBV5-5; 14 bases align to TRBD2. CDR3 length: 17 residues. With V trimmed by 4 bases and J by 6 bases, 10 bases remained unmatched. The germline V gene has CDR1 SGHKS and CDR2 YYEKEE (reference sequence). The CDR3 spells CASSIPGLAGVGDTQYF. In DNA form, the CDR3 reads TGTGCCAGCAGCATCCCGGGACTAGCGGGAGTAGGTGATACGCAGTATTTT. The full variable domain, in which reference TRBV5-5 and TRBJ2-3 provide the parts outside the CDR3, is DAGVTQSPTHLIKTRGQQVTLRCSPISGHKSVSWYQQVLGQGPQFIFQYYEKEERGRGNFPDRFSARQFPNYSSELNVNALLLGDSALYLCASSIPGLAGVGDTQYFGPGTRLTVL.

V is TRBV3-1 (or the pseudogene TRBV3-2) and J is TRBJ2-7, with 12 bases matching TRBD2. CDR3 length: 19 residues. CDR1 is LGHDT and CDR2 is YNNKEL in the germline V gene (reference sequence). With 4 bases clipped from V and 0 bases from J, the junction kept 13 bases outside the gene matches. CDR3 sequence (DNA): TGTGCCAGCAGCCGTGGGGCCGGGACTAGCGGGTCCCTCTCCTACGAGCAGTACTTC. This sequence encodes CASSRGAGTSGSLSYEQYF.

The CDR3 bases are TGCGCCAGCAGCCGGAGGCAGGGCGCGGATTCACCCCTCCACTTT. Residues: CASSRRQGADSPLHF. The chain uses TRBV4-1 and TRBJ1-6, with D perhaps TRBD1 (5 bases). This CDR3 has 15 amino acids. Germline V gene data show CDR1 as MGHRA and CDR2 as YSYEKL. Trimming took 4 bases from V and 8 from J, leaving 15 bases between them.

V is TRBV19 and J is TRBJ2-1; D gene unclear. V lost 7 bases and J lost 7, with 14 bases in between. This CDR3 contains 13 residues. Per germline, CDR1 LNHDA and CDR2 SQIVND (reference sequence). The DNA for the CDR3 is TGTGCCAGTACCTCCGGCCTTTTGAATGAGCAGTTCTTC. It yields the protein CASTSGLLNEQFF. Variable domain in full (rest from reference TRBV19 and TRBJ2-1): DGGITQSPKYLFRKEGQNVTLSCEQNLNHDAMYWYRQDPGQGLRLIYYSQIVNDFQKGDIAEGYSVSREKKESFPLTVTSAQKNPTAFYLCASTSGLLNEQFFGPGTRLTVL.

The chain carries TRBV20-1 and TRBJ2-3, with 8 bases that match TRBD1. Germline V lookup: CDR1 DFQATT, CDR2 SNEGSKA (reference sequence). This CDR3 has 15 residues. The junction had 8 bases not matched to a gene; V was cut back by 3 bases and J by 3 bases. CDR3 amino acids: CSASRPGGKTDTQYF. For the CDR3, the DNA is TGCAGTGCTAGTAGGCCAGGGGGCAAAACAGATACGCAGTATTTT.

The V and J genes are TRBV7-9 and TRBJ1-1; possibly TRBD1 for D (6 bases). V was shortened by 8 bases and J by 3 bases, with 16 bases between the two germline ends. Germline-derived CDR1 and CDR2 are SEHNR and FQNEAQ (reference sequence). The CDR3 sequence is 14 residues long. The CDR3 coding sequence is TGTGCCAGCGGGGGGACATTCAGGCACACTGAAGCTTTCTTT. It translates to CASGGTFRHTEAFF.

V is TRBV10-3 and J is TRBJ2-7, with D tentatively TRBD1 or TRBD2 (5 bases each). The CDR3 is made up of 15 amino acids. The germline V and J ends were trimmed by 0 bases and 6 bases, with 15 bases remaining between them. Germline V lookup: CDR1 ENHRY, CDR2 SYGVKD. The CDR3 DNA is TGTGCCATCAGTGAGTCATCGGGGCCAGCCACCGAGCAGTACTTC. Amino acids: CAISESSGPATEQYF.

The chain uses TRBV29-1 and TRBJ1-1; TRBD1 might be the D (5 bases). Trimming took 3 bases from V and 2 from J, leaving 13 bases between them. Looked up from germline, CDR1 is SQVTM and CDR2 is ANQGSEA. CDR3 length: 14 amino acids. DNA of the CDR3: TGCAGCGTTGAGGGGACCCTCTTCAACACTGAAGCTTTCTTT. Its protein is CSVEGTLFNTEAFF.

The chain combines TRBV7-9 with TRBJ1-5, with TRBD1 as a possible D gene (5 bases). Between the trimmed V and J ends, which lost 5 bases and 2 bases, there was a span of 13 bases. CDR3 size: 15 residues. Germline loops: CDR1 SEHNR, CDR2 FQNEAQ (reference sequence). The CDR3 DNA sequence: TGTGCCAGCAGCGGGCCAAGGGACGGCAATCAGCCCCAGCATTTT. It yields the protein CASSGPRDGNQPQHF. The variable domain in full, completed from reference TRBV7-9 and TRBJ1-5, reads DTGVSQNPRHKITKRGQNVTFRCDPISEHNRLYWYRQTLGQGPEFLTYFQNEAQLEKSRLLSDRFSAERPKGSFSTLEIQRTEQGDSAMYLCASSGPRDGNQPQHFGDGTRLSIL.

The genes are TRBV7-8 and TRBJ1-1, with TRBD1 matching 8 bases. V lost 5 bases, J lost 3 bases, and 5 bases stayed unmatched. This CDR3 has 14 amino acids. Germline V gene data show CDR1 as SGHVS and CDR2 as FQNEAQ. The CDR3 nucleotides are TGTGCCAGCAGCCCCACGACAGGGGACACTGAAGCTTTCTTT. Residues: CASSPTTGDTEAFF.

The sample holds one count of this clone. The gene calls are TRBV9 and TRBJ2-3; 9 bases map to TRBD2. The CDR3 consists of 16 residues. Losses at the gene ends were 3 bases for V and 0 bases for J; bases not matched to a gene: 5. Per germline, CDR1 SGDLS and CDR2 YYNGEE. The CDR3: CASSALAGVSTDTQYF. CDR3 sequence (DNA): TGTGCCAGCAGCGCACTAGCGGGCGTTAGCACAGATACGCAGTATTTT. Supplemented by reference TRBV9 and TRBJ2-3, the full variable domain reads DSGVTQTPKHLITATGQRVTLRCSPRSGDLSVYWYQQSLDQGLQFLIQYYNGEERAKGNILERFSAQQFPDLHSELNLSSLELGDSALYFCASSALAGVSTDTQYFGPGTRLTVL.

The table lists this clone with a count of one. The CDR3 DNA follows: TGTGCCAGCCACAGGGGAGAGAATCAGCCCCAGCATTTT. It is translated as CASHRGENQPQHF. V and J are TRBV18 and TRBJ1-5; 7 positions agree with TRBD1. Unmatched junction bases numbered 5, after V lost 8 bases and J lost 4 bases. The CDR3 extends over 13 amino acids. Germline CDR1 and CDR2: KGHSH and LQKENI. Based on the CDR3 plus reference TRBV18 and TRBJ1-5, the full variable domain is NAGVMQNPRHLVRRRGQEARLRCSPMKGHSHVYWYRQLPEEGLKFMVYLQKENIIDESGMPKERFSAEFPKEGPSILRIQQVVRGDSAAYFCASHRGENQPQHFGDGTRLSIL.

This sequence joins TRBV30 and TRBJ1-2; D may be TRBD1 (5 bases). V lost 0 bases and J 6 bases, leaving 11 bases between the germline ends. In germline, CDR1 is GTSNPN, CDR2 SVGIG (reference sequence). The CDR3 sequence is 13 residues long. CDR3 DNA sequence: TGTGCCTGGAGTGTCGGGGGGTCGGATGGCTACACCTTC. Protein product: CAWSVGGSDGYTF.

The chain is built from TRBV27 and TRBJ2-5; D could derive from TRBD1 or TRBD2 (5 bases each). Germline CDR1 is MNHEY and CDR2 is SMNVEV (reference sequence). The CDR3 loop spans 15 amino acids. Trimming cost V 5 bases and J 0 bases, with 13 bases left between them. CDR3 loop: CASSPRDGNQETQYF. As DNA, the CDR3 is TGTGCCAGCAGTCCGAGGGACGGGAACCAAGAGACCCAGTACTTC.